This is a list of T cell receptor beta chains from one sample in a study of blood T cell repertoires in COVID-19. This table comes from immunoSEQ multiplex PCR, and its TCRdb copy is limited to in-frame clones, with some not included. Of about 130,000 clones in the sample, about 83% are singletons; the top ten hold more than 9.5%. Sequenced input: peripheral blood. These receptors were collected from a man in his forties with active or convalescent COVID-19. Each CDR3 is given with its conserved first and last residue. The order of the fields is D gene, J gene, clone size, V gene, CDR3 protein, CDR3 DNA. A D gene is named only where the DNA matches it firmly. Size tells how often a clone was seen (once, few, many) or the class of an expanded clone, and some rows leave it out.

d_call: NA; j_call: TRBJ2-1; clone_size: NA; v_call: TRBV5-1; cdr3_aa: CASSLTNPGGSAYNEQFF; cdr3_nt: TGCGCCAGCAGCTTAACCAACCCTGGAGGGTCTGCCTACAATGAGCAGTTCTTC
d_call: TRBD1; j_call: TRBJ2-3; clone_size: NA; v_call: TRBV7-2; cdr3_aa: CASSSGQASTDTQYF; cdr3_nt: TGTGCCAGCAGCTCCGGACAGGCTAGCACAGATACGCAGTATTTT
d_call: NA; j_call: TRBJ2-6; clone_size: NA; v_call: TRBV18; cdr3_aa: CASSPFKGSGANVLTF; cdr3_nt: TGTGCCAGCTCCCCCTTTAAGGGGTCTGGGGCCAACGTCCTGACTTTC
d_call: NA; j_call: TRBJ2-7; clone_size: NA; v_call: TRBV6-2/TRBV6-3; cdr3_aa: CASSRNRDPYEQYF; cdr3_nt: TGTGCCAGCAGCCGAAACAGGGACCCCTACGAGCAGTACTTC
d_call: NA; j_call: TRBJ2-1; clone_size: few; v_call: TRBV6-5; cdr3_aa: CASRDSTMGEQFF; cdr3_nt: TGTGCCAGCAGGGACTCCACCATGGGGGAGCAGTTCTTC
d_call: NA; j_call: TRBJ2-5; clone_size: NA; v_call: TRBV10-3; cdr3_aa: CAIGGAQETQYF; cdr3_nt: TGTGCCATCGGGGGGGCCCAAGAGACCCAGTACTTC
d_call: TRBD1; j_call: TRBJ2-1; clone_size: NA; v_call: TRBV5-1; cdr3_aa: CASSPWTGPLEQQFF; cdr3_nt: TGCGCCAGCAGCCCGTGGACAGGTCCTTTGGAACAGCAGTTCTTC
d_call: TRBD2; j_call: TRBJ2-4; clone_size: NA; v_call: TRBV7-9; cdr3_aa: CASSPLGGAKNIQYF; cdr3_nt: TGTGCCAGCAGCCCCCTCGGGGGGGCCAAAAACATTCAGTACTTC
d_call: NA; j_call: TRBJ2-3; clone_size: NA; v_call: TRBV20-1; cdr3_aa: CSASDIQRNRADTQYF; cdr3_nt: TGCAGTGCTAGTGACATACAGCGGAACCGGGCAGATACGCAGTATTTT
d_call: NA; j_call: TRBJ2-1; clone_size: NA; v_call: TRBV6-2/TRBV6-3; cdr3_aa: CASSYPGVGYNEQFF; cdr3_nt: TGTGCCAGCAGTTACCCGGGGGTCGGGTACAATGAGCAGTTCTTC
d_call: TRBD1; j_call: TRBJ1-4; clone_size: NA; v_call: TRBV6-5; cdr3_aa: CASSYSGTGGGEKLFF; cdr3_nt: TGTGCCAGCAGTTACTCGGGGACAGGGGGAGGTGAAAAACTGTTTTTT
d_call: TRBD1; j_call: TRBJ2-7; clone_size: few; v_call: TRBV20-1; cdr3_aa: CSASDRGEQYF; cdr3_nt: TGCAGTGCTTCGGACAGGGGCGAGCAGTACTTC
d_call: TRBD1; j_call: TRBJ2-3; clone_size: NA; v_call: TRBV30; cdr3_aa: CAWSVGGQGKRDTQYF; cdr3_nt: TGTGCCTGGAGTGTCGGAGGACAGGGGAAAAGAGATACGCAGTATTTT
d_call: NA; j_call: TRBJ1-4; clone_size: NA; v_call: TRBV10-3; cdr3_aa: CAISESLASSLLFF; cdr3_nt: TGTGCCATCAGTGAGTCGTTGGCTAGTAGTCTCCTGTTTTTT
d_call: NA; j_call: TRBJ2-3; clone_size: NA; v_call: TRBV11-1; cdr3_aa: CASSPRRADTQYF; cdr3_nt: TGTGCCAGCAGCCCACGACGGGCAGATACGCAGTATTTT
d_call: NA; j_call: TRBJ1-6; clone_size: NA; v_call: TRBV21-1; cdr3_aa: CASPKGQNNSPLHF; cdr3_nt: TGTGCCAGCCCGAAGGGACAAAATAATTCACCCCTCCACTTT
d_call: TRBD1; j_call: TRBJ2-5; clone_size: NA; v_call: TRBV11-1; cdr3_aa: CASSRPGQGVETQYF; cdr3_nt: TGTGCCAGCAGTCGACCGGGACAGGGGGTGGAGACCCAGTACTTC
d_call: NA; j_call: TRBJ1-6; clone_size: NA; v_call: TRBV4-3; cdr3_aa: CASSQAADLGNSPLHF; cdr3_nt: TGCGCCAGCAGCCAAGCGGCGGACTTGGGGAATTCACCCCTCCACTTT
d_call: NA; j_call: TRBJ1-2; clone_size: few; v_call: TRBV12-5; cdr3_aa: CASGLGEASYGYTF; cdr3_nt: TGTGCTAGTGGTTTGGGAGAGGCTAGCTATGGCTACACCTTC
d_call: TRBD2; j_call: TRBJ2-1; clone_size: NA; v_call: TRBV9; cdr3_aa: CASSERTSGSSEQFF; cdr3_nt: TGTGCCAGCAGCGAGAGGACTAGCGGGTCAAGCGAGCAGTTCTTC
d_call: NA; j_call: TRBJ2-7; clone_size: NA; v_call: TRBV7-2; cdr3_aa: CASSLDQTTSYEQYF; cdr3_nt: TGTGCCAGCAGCCTAGACCAAACTACCTCCTACGAGCAGTACTTC
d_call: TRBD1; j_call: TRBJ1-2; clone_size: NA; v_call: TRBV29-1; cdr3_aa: CSVETGVKGYTF; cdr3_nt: TGCAGCGTTGAGACAGGGGTGAAGGGCTACACCTTC
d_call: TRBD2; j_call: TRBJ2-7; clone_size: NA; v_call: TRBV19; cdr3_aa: CASSDRDYSYEQYF; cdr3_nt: TGTGCCAGTAGTGACCGGGACTACTCCTACGAGCAGTACTTC
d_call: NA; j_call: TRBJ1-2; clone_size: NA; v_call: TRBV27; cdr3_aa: CASSRSGDTGYTF; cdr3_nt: TGTGCCAGCAGTCGGTCCGGGGATACTGGCTACACCTTC
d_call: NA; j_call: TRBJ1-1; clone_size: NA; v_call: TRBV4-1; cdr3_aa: CASSPLGGSYEAFF; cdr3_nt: TGCGCCAGCAGCCCCCTGGGCGGGTCTTATGAAGCTTTCTTT
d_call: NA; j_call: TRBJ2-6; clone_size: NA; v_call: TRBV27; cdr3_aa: CASWGGSGANVLTF; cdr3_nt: TGTGCCAGCTGGGGAGGCTCTGGGGCCAACGTCCTGACTTTC
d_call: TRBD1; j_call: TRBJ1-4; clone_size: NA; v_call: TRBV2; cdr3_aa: CASSERTGGFGEKLFF; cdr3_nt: TGTGCCAGCAGTGAAAGGACAGGGGGATTTGGCGAAAAACTGTTTTTT
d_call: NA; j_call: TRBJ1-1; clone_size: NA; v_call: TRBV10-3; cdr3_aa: CAIRTAEGLNTEAFF; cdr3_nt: TGTGCCATCAGAACCGCGGAGGGCCTGAACACTGAAGCTTTCTTT
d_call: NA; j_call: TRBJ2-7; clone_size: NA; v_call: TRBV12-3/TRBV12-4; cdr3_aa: CASSLGQSYEQYF; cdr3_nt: TGTGCCAGCAGTTTAGGCCAGTCCTACGAGCAGTACTTC
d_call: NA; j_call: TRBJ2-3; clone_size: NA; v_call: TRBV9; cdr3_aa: CASSVVGAYTDTQYF; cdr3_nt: TGTGCCAGCAGCGTAGTCGGAGCTTACACAGATACGCAGTATTTT
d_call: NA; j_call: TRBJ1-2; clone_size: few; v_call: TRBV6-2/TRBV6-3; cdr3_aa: CASSPARGIYGYTF; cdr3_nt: TGTGCCAGCAGTCCCGCTCGGGGGATCTATGGCTACACCTTC
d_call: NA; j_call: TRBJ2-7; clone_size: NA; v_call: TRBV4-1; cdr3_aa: CASSQLTDTSTYEQYF; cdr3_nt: TGCGCCAGCAGCCAACTTACGGACACTTCGACCTACGAGCAGTACTTC
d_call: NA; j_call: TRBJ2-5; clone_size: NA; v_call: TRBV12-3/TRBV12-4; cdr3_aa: CASSYGLQETQYF; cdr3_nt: TGTGCCAGCAGTTATGGACTCCAAGAGACCCAGTACTTC
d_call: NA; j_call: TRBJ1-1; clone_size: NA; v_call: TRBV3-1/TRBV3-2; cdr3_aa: CASSRGGAEAFF; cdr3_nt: TGTGCCAGCAGCCGGGGAGGGGCTGAAGCTTTCTTT
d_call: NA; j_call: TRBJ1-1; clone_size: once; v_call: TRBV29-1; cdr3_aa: CSGGYRSEAFF; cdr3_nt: TGCAGCGGGGGCTATAGATCTGAAGCTTTCTTT
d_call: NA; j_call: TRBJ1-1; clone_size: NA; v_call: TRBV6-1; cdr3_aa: CASSEELGAVRSEAFF; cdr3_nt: TGTGCCAGCAGTGAAGAACTGGGGGCGGTCCGCTCTGAAGCTTTCTTT
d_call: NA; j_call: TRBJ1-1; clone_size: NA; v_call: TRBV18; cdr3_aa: CASSPGDEAFF; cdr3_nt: TGTGCCAGCTCACCTGGAGATGAAGCTTTCTTT
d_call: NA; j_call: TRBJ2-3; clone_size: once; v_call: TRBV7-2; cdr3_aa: CASNKPTTDTQYF; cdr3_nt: TGTGCCAGCAACAAACCAACCACAGATACGCAGTATTTT
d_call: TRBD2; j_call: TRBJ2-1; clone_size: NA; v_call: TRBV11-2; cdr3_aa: CASSSTVSSGGSYNEQFF; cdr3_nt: TGTGCCAGCAGCTCAACGGTATCTAGCGGGGGATCCTACAATGAGCAGTTCTTC
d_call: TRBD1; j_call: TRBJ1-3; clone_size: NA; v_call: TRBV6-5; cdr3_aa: CASSYSRTGTGNTIYF; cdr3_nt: TGTGCCAGCAGTTACTCCCGGACAGGGACTGGAAACACCATATATTTT
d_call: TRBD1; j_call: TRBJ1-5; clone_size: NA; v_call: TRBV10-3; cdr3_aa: CASQGARGQPQHF; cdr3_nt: TGTGCCTCCCAGGGGGCGCGAGGACAGCCCCAGCATTTT
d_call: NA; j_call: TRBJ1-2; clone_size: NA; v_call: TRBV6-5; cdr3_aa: CASSYLTGNYGYTF; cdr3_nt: TGTGCCAGCAGTTACCTTACAGGGAACTATGGCTACACCTTC
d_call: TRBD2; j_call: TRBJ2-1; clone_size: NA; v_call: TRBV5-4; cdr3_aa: CASSLTSGGYNEQFF; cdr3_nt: TGTGCCAGCAGCTTGACTAGCGGGGGCTATAATGAGCAGTTCTTC
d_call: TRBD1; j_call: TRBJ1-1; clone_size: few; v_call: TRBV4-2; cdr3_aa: CASSQDPGTVNTEAFF; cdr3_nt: TGTGCCAGCAGCCAAGATCCCGGGACAGTGAACACTGAAGCTTTCTTT
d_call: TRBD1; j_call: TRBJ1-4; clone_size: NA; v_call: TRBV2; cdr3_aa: CASSERTGREKLFF; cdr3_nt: TGTGCCAGCAGTGAAAGGACAGGGCGCGAAAAACTGTTTTTT
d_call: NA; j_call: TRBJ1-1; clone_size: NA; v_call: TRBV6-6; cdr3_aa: CASSYSEGNTEAFF; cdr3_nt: TGTGCCAGCAGTTACTCAGAGGGAAACACTGAAGCTTTCTTT
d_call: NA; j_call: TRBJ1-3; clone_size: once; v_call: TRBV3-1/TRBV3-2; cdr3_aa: CASSQESTVSSGNTIYF; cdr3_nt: TGTGCCAGCAGCCAAGAGTCAACAGTTAGCTCTGGAAACACCATATATTTT
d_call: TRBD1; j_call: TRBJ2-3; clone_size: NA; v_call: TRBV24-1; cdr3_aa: CATSDGGQGAGARTQYF; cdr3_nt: TGTGCCACCAGTGATGGAGGACAGGGTGCTGGGGCCCGTACGCAGTATTTT
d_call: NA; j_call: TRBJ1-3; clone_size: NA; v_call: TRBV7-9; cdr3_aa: CASSATGNSGNTIYF; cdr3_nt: TGTGCCAGCAGCGCTACAGGGAACTCTGGAAACACCATATATTTT
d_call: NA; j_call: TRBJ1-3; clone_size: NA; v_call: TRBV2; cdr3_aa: CATISVGNTIYF; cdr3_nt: TGTGCCACCATATCGGTGGGAAACACCATATATTTT
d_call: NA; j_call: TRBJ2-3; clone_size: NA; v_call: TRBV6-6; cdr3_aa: CASSYRERPQLYF; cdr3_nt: TGTGCCAGCAGTTACCGGGAGCGGCCCCAGCTCTATTTT
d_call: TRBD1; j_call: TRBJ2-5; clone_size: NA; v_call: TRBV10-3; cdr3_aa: CAISEWKKGQQETQYF; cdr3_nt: TGTGCCATCAGTGAATGGAAAAAGGGACAGCAAGAGACCCAGTACTTC
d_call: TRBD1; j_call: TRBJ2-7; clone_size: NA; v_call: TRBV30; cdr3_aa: CAWTGGYEQYF; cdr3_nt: TGTGCCTGGACAGGGGGTTACGAGCAGTACTTC
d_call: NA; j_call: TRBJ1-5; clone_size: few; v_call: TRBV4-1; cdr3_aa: CASSQDRDQPQHF; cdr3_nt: TGCGCCAGCAGCCAAGACAGGGATCAGCCCCAGCATTTT
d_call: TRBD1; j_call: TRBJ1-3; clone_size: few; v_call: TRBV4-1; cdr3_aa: CASSQDDRVGNTIYF; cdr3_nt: TGCGCCAGCAGCCAAGATGACAGGGTTGGAAACACCATATATTTT
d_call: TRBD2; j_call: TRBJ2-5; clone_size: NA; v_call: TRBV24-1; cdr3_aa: CATSDPRLAGDQETQYF; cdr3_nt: TGTGCCACCAGTGATCCTCGACTAGCGGGGGATCAAGAGACCCAGTACTTC
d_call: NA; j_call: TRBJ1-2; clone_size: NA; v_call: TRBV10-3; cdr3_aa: CAISESQGPYGYTF; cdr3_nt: TGTGCCATCAGTGAGTCGCAGGGGCCCTATGGCTACACCTTC
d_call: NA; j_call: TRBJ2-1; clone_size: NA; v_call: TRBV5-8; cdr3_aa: CASSLDNSYNEQFF; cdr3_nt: TGTGCCAGCAGCTTGGATAACTCCTACAATGAGCAGTTCTTC